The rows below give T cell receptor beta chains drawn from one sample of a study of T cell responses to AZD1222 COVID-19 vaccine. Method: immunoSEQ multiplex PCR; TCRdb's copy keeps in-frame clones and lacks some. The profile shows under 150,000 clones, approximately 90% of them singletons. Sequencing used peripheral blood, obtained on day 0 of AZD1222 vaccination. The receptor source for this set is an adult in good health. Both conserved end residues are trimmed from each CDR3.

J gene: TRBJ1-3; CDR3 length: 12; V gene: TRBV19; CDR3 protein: ATRRPGTGNTIY
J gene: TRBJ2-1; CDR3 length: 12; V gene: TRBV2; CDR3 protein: ASSGMGGSNEQF
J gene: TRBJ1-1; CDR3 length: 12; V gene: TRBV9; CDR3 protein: ASSVRGSGTEAF
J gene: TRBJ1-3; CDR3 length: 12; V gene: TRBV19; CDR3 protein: ATQPGTFGNTIY
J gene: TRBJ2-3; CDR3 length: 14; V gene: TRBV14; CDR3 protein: ASSLVGGGSTDTQY
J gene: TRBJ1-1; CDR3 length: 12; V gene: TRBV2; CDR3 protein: ASSSQGVNTEAF
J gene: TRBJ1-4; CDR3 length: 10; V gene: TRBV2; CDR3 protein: ASTGLAEKLF
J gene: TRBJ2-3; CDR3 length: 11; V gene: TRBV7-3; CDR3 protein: ASSKAGADTQY
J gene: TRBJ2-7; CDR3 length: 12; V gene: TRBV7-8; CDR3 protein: ASSLPLGGYEQY
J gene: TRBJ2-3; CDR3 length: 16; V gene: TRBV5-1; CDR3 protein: ASSLGPGRGASTDTQY
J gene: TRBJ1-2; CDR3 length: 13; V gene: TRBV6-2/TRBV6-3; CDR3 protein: ASSRGTGTNYGYT
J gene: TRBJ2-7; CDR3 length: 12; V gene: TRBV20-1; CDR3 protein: SASLTGRFYEQY
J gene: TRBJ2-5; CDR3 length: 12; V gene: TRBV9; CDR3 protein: ASSVLGGQETQY
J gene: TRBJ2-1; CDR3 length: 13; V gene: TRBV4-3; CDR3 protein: ASRFDVSSYNEQF
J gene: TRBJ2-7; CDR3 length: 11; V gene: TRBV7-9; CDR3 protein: ASSLDGTYEQY
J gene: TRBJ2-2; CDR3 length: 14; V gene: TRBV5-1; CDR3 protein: ASSLALARYTGELF
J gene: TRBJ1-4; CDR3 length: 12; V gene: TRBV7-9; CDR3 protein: ASSFSGSGEKLF
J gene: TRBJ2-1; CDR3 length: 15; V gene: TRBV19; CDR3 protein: ASSIVTSGGARNEQF
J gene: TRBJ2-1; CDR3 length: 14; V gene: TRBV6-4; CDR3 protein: ASSDSAGAGGNEQF
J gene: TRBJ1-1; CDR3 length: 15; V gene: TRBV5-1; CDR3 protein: ASSLRPSGEKNTEAF
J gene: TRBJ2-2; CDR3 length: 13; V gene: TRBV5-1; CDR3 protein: ASSLGQATTGELF
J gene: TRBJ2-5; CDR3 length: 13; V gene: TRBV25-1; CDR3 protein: ASSPLAGAWETQY
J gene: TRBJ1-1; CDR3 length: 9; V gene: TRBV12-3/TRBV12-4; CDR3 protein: ASNSGLEAF
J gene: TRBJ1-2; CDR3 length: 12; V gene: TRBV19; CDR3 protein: ASSIDRANYGYT
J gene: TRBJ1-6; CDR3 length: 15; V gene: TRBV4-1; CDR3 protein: ASSQNSGAGGFSPLH
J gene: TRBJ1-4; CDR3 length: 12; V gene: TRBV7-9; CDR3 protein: ASSLTSGNEKLF
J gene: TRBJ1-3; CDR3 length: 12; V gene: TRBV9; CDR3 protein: ASSPTGNENTIY
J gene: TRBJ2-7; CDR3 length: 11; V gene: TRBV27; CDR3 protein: ASSRQGTYEQY
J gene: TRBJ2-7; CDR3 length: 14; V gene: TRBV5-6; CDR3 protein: ASSPRGGTFSYEQY
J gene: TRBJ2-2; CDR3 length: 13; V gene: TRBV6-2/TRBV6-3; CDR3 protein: ASSSNRGFTGELF
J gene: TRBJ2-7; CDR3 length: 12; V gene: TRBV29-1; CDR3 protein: SVRVGGQSYEQY
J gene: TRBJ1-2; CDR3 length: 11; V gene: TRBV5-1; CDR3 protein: ASSFQGLGGYT
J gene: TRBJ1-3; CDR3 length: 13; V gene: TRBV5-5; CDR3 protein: ASSFLGQSGNTIY
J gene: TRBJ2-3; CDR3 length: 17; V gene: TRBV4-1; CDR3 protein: ASSQDLLAGAPGTDTQY
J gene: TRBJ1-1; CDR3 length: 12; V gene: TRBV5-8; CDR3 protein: ASSSGIWRTEAF
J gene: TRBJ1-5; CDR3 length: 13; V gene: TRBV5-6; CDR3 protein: ASSPGYRVNQPQH
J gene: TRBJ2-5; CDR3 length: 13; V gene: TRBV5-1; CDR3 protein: ASSPGAGVQETQY
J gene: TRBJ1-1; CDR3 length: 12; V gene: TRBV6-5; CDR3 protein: ASRFEGTTTEAF
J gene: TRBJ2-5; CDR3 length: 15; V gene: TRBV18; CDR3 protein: ASSPIIGAQFGETQY
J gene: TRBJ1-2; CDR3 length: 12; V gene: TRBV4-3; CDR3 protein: ASSHLGTGYGYT
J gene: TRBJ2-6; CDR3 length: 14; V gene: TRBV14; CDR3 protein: ASSPGRRAGANVLT
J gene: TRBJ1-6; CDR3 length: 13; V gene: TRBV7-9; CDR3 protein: ASSPRQGEVSPLH
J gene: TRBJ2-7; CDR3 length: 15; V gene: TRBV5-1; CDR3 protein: ASSPVPGQDSSYEQY
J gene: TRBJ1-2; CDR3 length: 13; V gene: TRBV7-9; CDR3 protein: ASSLSQATLYGYT
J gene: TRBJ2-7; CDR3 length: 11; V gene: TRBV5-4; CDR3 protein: ASSLSSTGEQY
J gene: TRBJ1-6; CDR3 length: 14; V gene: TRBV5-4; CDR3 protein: ASSLPWGKGDSPLH
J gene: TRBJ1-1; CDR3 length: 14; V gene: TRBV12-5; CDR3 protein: ASGYSPGTGNTEAF
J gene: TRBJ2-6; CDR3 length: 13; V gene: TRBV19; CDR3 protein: ASSPRVSGANVLT
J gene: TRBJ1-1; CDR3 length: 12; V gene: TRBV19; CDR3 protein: ASRVKAVDTEAF
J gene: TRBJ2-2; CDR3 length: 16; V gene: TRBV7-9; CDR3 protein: ASSLASVGRVNTGELF
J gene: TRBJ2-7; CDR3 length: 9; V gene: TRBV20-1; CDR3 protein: SAADRYEQY
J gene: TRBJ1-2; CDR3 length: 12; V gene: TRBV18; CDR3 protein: ASSPPLTGYGYT